The clone carrying this TCR beta chain was counted between two and nine times. Its antigen remains unidentified. TCRdb used MiXCR to reprocess the reads, holding one entry per CDR3 protein. Among hundreds of thousands of distinct CDR3 sequences listed, approximately 33% were seen once. This sample is drawn from a study of T cell repertoires in cytomegalovirus infection. There are 15 residues in the CDR3. V dropped 1 base and J dropped 5 bases, with 14 bases sitting between them. Germline V gives CDR1 SGHAT, CDR2 FQDESV (reference sequence). The receptor comes from a human donor in good health (CMV status not recorded). Some clones in this sample may be carry-over from other donors' samples. The material sequenced was cultured PBMCs, taken from culture after CMV antigen stimulation. V usage is TRBV11-1 and J usage is TRBJ2-5; D unresolved. This chain's CDR3 is CASSLGSGPAETQYF. CDR3 coding DNA: TGTGCCAGCAGCTTAGGGTCCGGTCCGGCGGAGACCCAGTACTTC.